Included here is one TCR beta chain sequence, with context. The sample originates from a study of shared clonotypes between healthy human individuals. The wider study: Donors were a couple of women and a few men aged 18 to 49.

The assay was immunoSEQ multiplex PCR, and TCRdb's table has in-frame clones only and misses some. The profile shows about 1.5 million clones, about 98% of them singletons. The V end lost 2 bases, the J end lost 3 bases, and 10 bases lay between the germline ends. This CDR3 region has 14 residues. The germline gives CDR1 MNHEY, CDR2 SVGAGI. The specimen was naive CD4+ T cells sorted from blood. Subset denoted: CD45RA+ positively selected. The chain recombines TRBV6-5 with TRBJ1-2; unclear D gene. The TCR was taken from a man aged 25 to 40 in good health. CDR3: CASSYDSGYYGYTF. As DNA, the CDR3 is TGTGCCAGCAGTTACGACTCAGGTTACTATGGCTACACCTTC.